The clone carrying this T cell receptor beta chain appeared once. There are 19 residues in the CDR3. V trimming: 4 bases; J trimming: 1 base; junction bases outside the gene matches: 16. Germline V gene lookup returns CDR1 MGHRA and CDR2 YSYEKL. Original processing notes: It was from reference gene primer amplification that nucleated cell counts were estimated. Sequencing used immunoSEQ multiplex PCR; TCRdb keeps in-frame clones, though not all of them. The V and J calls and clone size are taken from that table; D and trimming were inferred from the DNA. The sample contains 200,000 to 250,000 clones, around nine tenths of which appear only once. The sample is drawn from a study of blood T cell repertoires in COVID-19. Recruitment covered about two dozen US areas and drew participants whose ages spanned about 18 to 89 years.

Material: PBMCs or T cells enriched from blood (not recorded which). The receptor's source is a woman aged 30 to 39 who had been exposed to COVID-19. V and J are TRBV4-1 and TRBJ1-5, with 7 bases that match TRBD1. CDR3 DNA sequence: TGCGCCAGCAGCCGAGGGGAACAGGGGCGCAGAGTGAGCAATCAGCCCCAGCATTTT. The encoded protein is CASSRGEQGRRVSNQPQHF.